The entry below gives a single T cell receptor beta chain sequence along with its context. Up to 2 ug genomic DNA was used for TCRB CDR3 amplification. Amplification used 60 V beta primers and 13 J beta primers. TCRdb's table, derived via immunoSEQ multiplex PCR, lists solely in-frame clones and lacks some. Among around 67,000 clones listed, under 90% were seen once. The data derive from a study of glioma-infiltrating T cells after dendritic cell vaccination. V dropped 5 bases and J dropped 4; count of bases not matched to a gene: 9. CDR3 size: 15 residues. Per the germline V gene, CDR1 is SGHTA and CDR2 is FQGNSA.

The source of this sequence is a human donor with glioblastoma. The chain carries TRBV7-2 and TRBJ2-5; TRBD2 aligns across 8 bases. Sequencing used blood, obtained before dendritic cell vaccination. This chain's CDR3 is CASSLQAGEGETQYF. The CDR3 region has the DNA TGTGCCAGCAGCCTACAAGCGGGGGAGGGAGAGACCCAGTACTTC.